This T cell receptor (beta chain) was captured by sequencing in a study of T cell clusters in autoimmune cytopenias. TRB was amplified from roughly 250 ng of peripheral blood genomic DNA per sample. TRB was amplified by touch-down multiplex PCR, primer pools A and B combined. TCRdb re-called the multiplex PCR reads and catalogs CDR3 proteins one per entry, DNA excluded. The sample includes about 7,100 distinct CDR3 sequences. The same specimen was also included in a second study, on T cell repertoires in aging, cancer and after chemotherapy. That work states: Approximately 9 million TCR reads made up the full dataset.

The source of this sequence is a human donor in good health. Sample: peripheral blood.

The CDR3 spells CASAQGENYGYTF. This chain joins TRBV11-1 and TRBJ1-2. In germline, CDR1 is SGHAT, CDR2 FQDESV (reference sequence). The CDR3 length is 13 residues.